This T cell receptor (beta chain) is drawn from a study of blood T cell repertoires in COVID-19. Study overall: Whether acute or convalescent, the COVID-19 samples came from the United States, Italy and Spain. In each case, the material was cDNA or gDNA derived from T cells, B-cell-depleted T cells, or PBMCs.

In the original workflow: Nucleated cell number was recorded as an estimate derived from reference gene primer amplification. Assay: immunoSEQ multiplex PCR; the TCRdb copy retains only in-frame clones and omits some. Clone size and the V and J calls come from that table; the DNA yielded D and trimming. The repertoire includes about 290,000 clones, just under 90% of them detected once, and approximately 10% sits in the top ten. The CDR3 contains 14 residues. Germline V gene lookup returns CDR1 SGHNT and CDR2 YYREEE (reference sequence). Trimming shortened V by 5 bases and J by 2 bases, and 13 bases separated the two germline ends. Patients in Seattle were enrolled during active infection, then followed longitudinally.

This sequence joins TRBV5-4 and TRBJ2-5; D uncertain. This receptor was taken from a woman in her twenties or thirties with COVID-19, enrolled during active disease. The sequenced sample consisted of peripheral blood. CDR3 in amino acids: CASRLQERQETQYF. The CDR3 DNA is TGTGCCAGCAGGTTGCAAGAGAGGCAAGAGACCCAGTACTTC. The whole variable domain, filled in from reference TRBV5-4 and TRBJ2-5, reads ETGVTQSPTHLIKTRGQQVTLRCSSQSGHNTVSWYQQALGQGPQFIFQYYREEENGRGNFPPRFSGLQFPNYSSELNVNALELDDSALYLCASRLQERQETQYFGPGTRLLVL.